This entry describes one T cell receptor beta chain. Authors' analysis steps: Amplifying reference gene primers gave estimates of nucleated cell counts. The method was immunoSEQ multiplex PCR; TCRdb's version includes in-frame clones alone and lacks a portion of them. The D gene and trimming were derived from the DNA, and the V and J assignments and clone size from that table. Here the sample spans 220,000 or so clones, 80% to 85% being singletons. This entry comes from a study of blood T cell repertoires in COVID-19. Whole-study context: Samples came from the United States, Italy and Spain, spanning acute and convalescent COVID-19. Sample material is recorded as cDNA or gDNA derived from T cells, B-cell-depleted T cells, or PBMCs.

The CDR3 spans 15 residues. Trimming removed 2 bases at V and 5 bases at J, with 13 bases between. Germline CDR1 SGHRS, CDR2 YFSETQ. In Seattle, patients joined the study during active infection and were tracked longitudinally. The receptor was isolated from a woman aged 80 or older with COVID-19, enrolled during active disease. The gene calls are TRBV5-1 and TRBJ2-2; D gene ambiguous. The sample taken for sequencing was peripheral blood. This CDR3 reads CASSLWSISTGELFF. DNA for the CDR3: TGCGCCAGCAGCTTATGGAGTATTTCTACCGGGGAGCTGTTTTTT.